This paragraph covers one T cell receptor (beta chain) sequence. This receptor's antigen is unknown. Qualities for individual bases were not recorded, and no much larger clone is one base off. The data stem from a study of identifying expanded T cells in peripheral blood (dated by TCRdb to about 2019). Looking at the study overall: Four technical replicates, made by sequencing separate aliquots from the same pool of genomic DNA, were compared pairwise. Study-level results and caveats: Between technical replicates the binomial model flagged about 1.2 differentially abundant clones, whereas over roughly two weeks the binomial model flagged about 15 and over roughly four weeks around 20. Variance in clone template counts between approximately 2-week samples significantly increased with total template count across all healthy donors. The authors expected biological variance in healthy repertoires might increase further over much longer intervals such as months to years. The beta-binomial model significantly reduced the number of clones called differentially abundant and the false-positive rate across all healthy-donor time intervals.

No immune events such as infections were documented for the healthy donors during the collection period. Time-dependent variance in a beta-binomial model of T-cell clone differential abundance was calibrated using healthy-donor blood repertoires as a training cohort. There were roughly 10 healthy donors in the training cohort, of whom 3 were female and 7 were male. On average the donors were 43 years old, and their ages spanned about 29 to 64 years. Obtained from a commercial supplier, whole blood was collected from each healthy donor at three time points set around two weeks apart. For immunosequencing, genomic DNA was extracted from unsorted whole blood. TCRbeta CDR3 regions were profiled with the immunoSEQ Assay using bias-controlled multiplex PCR amplification of genomic DNA. As for how the authors treated the data: The absolute abundance of each unique TCRbeta CDR3 region was quantified after sequences were collapsed and filtered. Differential abundance was tested with a binomial (Fisher-equivalent) model and with a beta-binomial model adding time-dependent variance fitted from healthy donors. Clones with fewer than 5 combined templates were removed, and differential abundance was called for clones with a Benjamini-Hochberg FDR below 0.01. Using the form v = (b*log(k)+a)^2, the beta-binomial variance was modeled as a function of the total template count across the two samples. Imported from immuneACCESS, the table was reduced by TCRdb to in-frame sequences with V and J called. These copies leave out some clones; in studies compared against another copy, an unresolved V gene accounts for under half, and the cause of the remainder is not known. Clonal size and the V and J genes are those of that table, whereas D and trimming came from the DNA. In this sample the table shows approximately 100,000 clones, around 89% of which occur a single time. In total, the top ten clones hold around 15% of the sample.

The germline V gene encodes CDR1 MRHNA and CDR2 SNTAGT. CDR3 length: 18 amino acids, cysteine to phenylalanine. Only the CDR3 portion is preserved as DNA: 54 bases, with reading frame beginning at the first base. V is cut by 0 bases and J by 0 bases, and the space between the germline ends is 18 bases. Specimen: blood. Rearrangement joined TRBV6-4 to TRBJ2-7, and possibly TRBD2, on 6 matching bases. This clonotype originated in a person aged 18 to 70 in good health. CDR3 region: CASSDSGTFRPSSYEQYF. The bases are TGTGCCAGCAGTGACTCGGGGACTTTTCGTCCTAGCTCCTACGAGCAGTACTTC.